Each of the 18 T cell receptor beta chains below was sequenced from the same sample in a study of T cell responses to AZD1222 COVID-19 vaccine. The protocol was immunoSEQ multiplex PCR, while the TCRdb copy is restricted to in-frame clones and leaves out a portion. The table includes about 150,000 clones, around nine tenths detected once. Sequenced material: peripheral blood, taken 28 days after the second AZD1222 dose. All receptors derive from an adult who received the AZD1222 COVID-19 vaccine.

The CDR3 loop reads CASSNLDEQFF. The CDR3 region has the DNA TGTGCCAGTAGTAACTTGGATGAGCAGTTCTTC. This chain connects TRBV19 to TRBJ2-1, with D unclear. This CDR3 region has 11 residues. Per the germline V gene, CDR1 is LNHDA and CDR2 is SQIVND (reference sequence). Trimming left V 4 bases short and J 8 bases short, with 6 bases between.

This rearrangement joins TRBV9 to TRBJ1-6; 10 bases match TRBD1. The length of the CDR3 is 16 residues. V lost 3 bases and J lost 7; bases outside the gene matches: 7. CDR1 and CDR2 from the germline V gene are SGDLS and YYNGEE. The CDR3 coding sequence is TGTGCCAGCAGCGCACTACCGGGACAGGGGAATTCACCCCTCCACTTT. The encoded protein is CASSALPGQGNSPLHF.

The rearrangement uses TRBV6-5 and TRBJ1-3; TRBD1 is a possible D gene (6 bases). Deletions cut 4 bases from V and 0 bases from J, with 13 bases between. Germline V lookup: CDR1 MNHEY, CDR2 SVGAGI. This CDR3 has 16 amino acids. DNA for the CDR3: TGTGCCAGCAGTTTCCGACAGGCAGTCTCTGGAAACACCATATATTTT. Its translation is CASSFRQAVSGNTIYF.

The chain combines TRBV21-1 with TRBJ1-5. TRBV21-1 is flagged as a pseudogene. This CDR3 is built from 16 residues. CDR3 region: CASSKVEGLEDQPQHF. The CDR3 bases are TGTGCCAGCAGCAAAGTAGAGGGGCTGGAGGATCAGCCCCAGCATTTT.

This chain connects TRBV4-1 to TRBJ1-2; D uncertain. The CDR3 loop spans 17 amino acids. V was trimmed by 0 bases and J by 0 bases, leaving 14 bases between them. The germline V gene encodes CDR1 MGHRA and CDR2 YSYEKL. CDR3: CASSQDDELRANYGYTF. In DNA form, the CDR3 reads TGCGCCAGCAGCCAAGATGACGAACTTCGGGCTAACTATGGCTACACCTTC.

The rearrangement uses TRBV19 and TRBJ1-5; D ambiguous. Germline CDR1 reads LNHDA; CDR2 reads SQIVND (reference sequence). CDR3 length equals 14 residues. The ends were cut back, 8 bases at V and 3 bases at J, with 14 bases in the middle. CDR3 in amino acids: CASHYEITNQPQHF. In nucleotides, the CDR3 is TGTGCCAGTCACTACGAGATTACCAATCAGCCCCAGCATTTT.

The rearrangement uses TRBV6-5 and TRBJ2-7; 8 bases match TRBD1. Trimming at V came to 6 bases and at J to 3 bases, leaving 7 bases not matched to a gene. The CDR3 covers 14 residues. The germline V gene has CDR1 MNHEY and CDR2 SVGAGI. The CDR3 bases are TGTGCCAGCAGGGCCGGGACAGGATACTACGAGCAGTACTTC. Translated, it gives CASRAGTGYYEQYF.

The J gene is TRBJ1-5, the V gene TRBV27, with D perhaps TRBD1 (5 bases). V was clipped by 3 bases and J by 2 bases, with 8 bases between them. CDR3 size: 14 residues. The V gene's germline CDR1 is MNHEY and CDR2 SMNVEV (reference sequence). CDR3 sequence: CASSFSGRNQPQHF. The CDR3 bases are TGTGCCAGCAGTTTCTCGGGACGCAATCAGCCCCAGCATTTT.

This chain uses TRBV5-1 with TRBJ2-3; 7 bases fit TRBD2. This CDR3 spans 17 amino acids. The trim removed 2 bases at V and 0 bases at J, leaving 9 bases unmatched. Germline lookup yields CDR1 SGHRS and CDR2 YFSETQ. CDR3 amino acids: CASSFPSSGESTDTQYF. In DNA form, the CDR3 reads TGCGCCAGCAGCTTCCCATCGAGCGGGGAGAGCACAGATACGCAGTATTTT.

This clone was picked up a small number of times. The chain couples TRBV7-9 to TRBJ1-1, with D unclear. The V end lost 1 base, the J end lost 4 bases, and 13 bases lay between the germline ends. The CDR3 length is 15 residues. Looked up from germline, CDR1 is SEHNR and CDR2 is FQNEAQ (reference sequence). The CDR3 DNA follows: TGTGCCAGCAGCTTAGGTTTTAACCGGGGCACTGAAGCTTTCTTT. Its translation is CASSLGFNRGTEAFF. Full variable domain (missing parts from reference TRBV7-9 and TRBJ1-1): DTGVSQNPRHKITKRGQNVTFRCDPISEHNRLYWYRQTLGQGPEFLTYFQNEAQLEKSRLLSDRFSAERPKGSFSTLEIQRTEQGDSAMYLCASSLGFNRGTEAFFGQGTRLTVV.

This rearrangement joins TRBV14 to TRBJ2-7, with 12 bases that match TRBD1. The CDR3 is 16 residues long. The germline V gene encodes CDR1 SGHDN and CDR2 FVKESK. V was clipped by 3 bases and J by 3 bases; unmatched bases: 6. CDR3 sequence: CASSQVGTGGLYEQYF. As DNA, the CDR3 is TGTGCCAGCAGCCAGGTCGGGACAGGGGGCCTCTACGAGCAGTACTTC.

This clone appeared a single time. The chain employs TRBV15 and TRBJ2-3; possibly TRBD2 for D (6 bases). The CDR3 is 15 residues long. V was trimmed by 3 bases and J by 8 bases, leaving 18 bases between them. The germline CDR1 and CDR2 sequences are LNHNV and YYDKDF (reference sequence). Here the CDR3 reads CATSSPGMTAGTQYF. The CDR3 bases are TGTGCCACCAGCAGCCCCGGGATGACAGCGGGTACGCAGTATTTT.

On this clone: The junction and the germline gene differ at one end; a read error may be behind it. This chain connects TRBV7-7 to TRBJ1-5, with 9 positions matching TRBD1. The CDR3 has 18 residues. CDR1 is SSHAT, CDR2 FNYEAQ, per germline (reference sequence). CDR3 in DNA: TGTGCTAGCAGCTTAGGATCCGCCGGACAGGGGCTAGGTCAGCCCCAGCATTTT. Its translation: CASSLGSAGQGLGQPQHF. The full variable domain, completed using reference TRBV7-7 and TRBJ1-5, is GAGVSQSPRYKVTKRGQDVTLRCDPISSHATLYWYQQALGQGPEFLTYFNYEAQPDKSGLPSDRFSAERPEGSISTLTIQRTEQRDSAMYRCASSLGSAGQGLGQPQHFGDGTRLSIL.

The chain combines TRBV5-1 with TRBJ1-5; 9 positions match TRBD1. The germline V gene encodes CDR1 SGHRS and CDR2 YFSETQ. The CDR3 is 13 amino acids. V shed 6 bases and J 6 bases; nucleotides not matched to a gene: 4. The DNA for the CDR3 is TGCGCCAGCAACAGACAGGGGGGTCAGCCCCAGCATTTT. Translation: CASNRQGGQPQHF.

The CDR3 sequence: CASKAGIYNEQFF. CDR3 nucleotide sequence: TGTGCCAGCAAGGCGGGCATCTACAATGAGCAGTTCTTC. The chain links TRBV2 to TRBJ2-1, with D perhaps TRBD2 (5 bases). V was clipped by 7 bases and J by 3 bases, with 10 bases between them. The CDR3 totals 13 residues. CDR1 is SNHLY, CDR2 FYNNEI, per germline.

The chain couples TRBV30 to TRBJ2-2; D ambiguous. Looked up from germline, CDR1 is GTSNPN and CDR2 is SVGIG (reference sequence). Trimming took off 4 bases at V and 4 bases at J, with 16 bases between the two ends. The CDR3 extends over 15 amino acids. CDR3 coding DNA: TGTGCCTGGAAGGGCCTAAGGTTAGGCACCGGGGAGCTGTTTTTT. This translates into CAWKGLRLGTGELFF. Drawing the rest from reference TRBV30 and TRBJ2-2, the complete variable domain is SQTIHQWPATLVQPVGSPLSLECTVEGTSNPNLYWYRQAAGRGLQLLFYSVGIGQISSEVPQNLSASRPQDRQFILSSKKLLLSDSGFYLCAWKGLRLGTGELFFGEGSRLTVL.

The V gene is TRBV24-1, the J gene TRBJ2-1; 13 bases fit TRBD2. From germline, CDR1 is KGHDR and CDR2 SFDVKD. V was clipped by 3 bases and J by 0 bases; unmatched bases: 1. The CDR3 is 17 residues long. Here the CDR3 DNA reads TGTGCCACCAGTGATACTAGCGGGGGGGGCTCCTACAATGAGCAGTTCTTC. This codes for CATSDTSGGGSYNEQFF.

The J gene is TRBJ1-3, the V gene TRBV3-1 (or the pseudogene TRBV3-2); TRBD1 is a possible D gene (5 bases). This CDR3 contains 15 residues. Trimming removed 1 base at V and 2 bases at J, with 9 bases between. Germline assignment: CDR1 LGHDT and CDR2 YNNKEL (reference sequence). Written as DNA, the CDR3 is TGTGCCAGCAGCCAAGGGGGCAGCACTGGAAACACCATATATTTT. As protein: CASSQGGSTGNTIYF.